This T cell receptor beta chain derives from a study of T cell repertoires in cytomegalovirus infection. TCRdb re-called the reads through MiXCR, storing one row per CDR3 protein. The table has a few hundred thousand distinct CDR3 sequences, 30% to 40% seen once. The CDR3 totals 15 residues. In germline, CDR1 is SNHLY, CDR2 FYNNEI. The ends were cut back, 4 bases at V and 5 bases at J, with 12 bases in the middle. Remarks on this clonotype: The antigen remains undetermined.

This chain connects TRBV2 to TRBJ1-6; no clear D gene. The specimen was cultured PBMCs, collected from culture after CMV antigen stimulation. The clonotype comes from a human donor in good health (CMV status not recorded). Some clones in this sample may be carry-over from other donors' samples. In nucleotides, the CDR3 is TGTGCCAGCAGTGTCGCCCGCCGGAATAATTCACCCCTCCACTTT. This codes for CASSVARRNNSPLHF. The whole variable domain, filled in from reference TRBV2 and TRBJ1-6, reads EPEVTQTPSHQVTQMGQEVILRCVPISNHLYFYWYRQILGQKVEFLVSFYNNEISEKSEIFDDQFSVERPDGSNFTLKIRSTKLEDSAMYFCASSVARRNNSPLHFGNGTRLTVT.